This T cell receptor (beta chain) comes out of a study of T cell changes during pregnancy in multiple sclerosis. Germline V CDR1 and CDR2: SGHDT, YYEEEE. The CDR3 totals 17 residues. Between the trimmed V and J ends, which lost 3 bases and 7 bases, there was a span of 25 bases. TCRdb's copy holds only in-frame clones and misses some; the assay was immunoSEQ multiplex PCR. The sample lists tens of thousands of clones, approximately 90% seen once, with less than 0.8% in the top ten. The sequences come from CD4+ T cells from peripheral blood mononuclear cells, collected in the first trimester of pregnancy. The V and J genes are TRBV5-6 and TRBJ1-2, with a tentative D call TRBD1 (5 bases). The origin of this receptor is a female donor in good health, enrolled as a control in a pregnancy study. Here the CDR3 reads CASSSDIDKGSFGGYTF. The CDR3 coding sequence is TGTGCCAGCAGCTCCGACATAGACAAGGGGTCTTTCGGTGGCTACACCTTC.